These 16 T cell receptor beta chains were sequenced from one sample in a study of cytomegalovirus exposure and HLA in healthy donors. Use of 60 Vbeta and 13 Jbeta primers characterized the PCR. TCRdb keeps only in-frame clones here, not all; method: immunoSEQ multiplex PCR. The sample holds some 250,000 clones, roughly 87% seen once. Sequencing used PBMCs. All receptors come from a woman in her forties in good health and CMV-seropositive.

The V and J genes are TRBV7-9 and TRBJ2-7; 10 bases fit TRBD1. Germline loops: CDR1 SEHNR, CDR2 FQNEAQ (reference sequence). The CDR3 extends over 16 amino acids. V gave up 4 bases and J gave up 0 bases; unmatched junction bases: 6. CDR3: CASSSDRGQYSYEQYF. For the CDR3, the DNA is TGTGCCAGCAGCTCAGACAGGGGGCAATACTCCTACGAGCAGTACTTC.

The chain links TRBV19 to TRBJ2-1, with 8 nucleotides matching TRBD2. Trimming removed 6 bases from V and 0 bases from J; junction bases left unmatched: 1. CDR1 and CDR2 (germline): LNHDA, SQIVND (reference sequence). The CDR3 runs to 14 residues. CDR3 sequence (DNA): TGTGCCAGTAGGAGCGGGGGCTCCTACAATGAGCAGTTCTTC. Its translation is CASRSGGSYNEQFF.

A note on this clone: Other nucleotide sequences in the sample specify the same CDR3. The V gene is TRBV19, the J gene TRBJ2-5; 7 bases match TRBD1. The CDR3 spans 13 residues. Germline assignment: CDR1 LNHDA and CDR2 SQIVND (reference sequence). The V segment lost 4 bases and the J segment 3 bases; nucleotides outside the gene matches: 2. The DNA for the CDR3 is TGTGCCAGTAGTAGGGACAGAGAAGAGACCCAGTACTTC. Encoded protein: CASSRDREETQYF.

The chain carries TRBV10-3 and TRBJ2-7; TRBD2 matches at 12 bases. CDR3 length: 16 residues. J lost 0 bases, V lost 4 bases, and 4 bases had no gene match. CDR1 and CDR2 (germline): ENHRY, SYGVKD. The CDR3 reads CAISASGRAPSYEQYF. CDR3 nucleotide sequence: TGTGCCATCAGTGCTAGCGGGAGGGCCCCCTCCTACGAGCAGTACTTC.

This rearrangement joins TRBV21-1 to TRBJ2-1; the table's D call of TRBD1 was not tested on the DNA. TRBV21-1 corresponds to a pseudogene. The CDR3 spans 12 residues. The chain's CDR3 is CASGASYNEQFF. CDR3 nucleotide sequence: TGTGCCAGCGGGGCTAGCTACAATGAGCAGTTCTTC.

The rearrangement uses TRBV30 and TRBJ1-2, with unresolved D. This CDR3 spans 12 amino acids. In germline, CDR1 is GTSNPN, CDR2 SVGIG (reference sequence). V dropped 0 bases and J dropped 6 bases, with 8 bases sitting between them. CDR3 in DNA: TGTGCCTGGAGTGTGGGCAGTGATGGCTACACCTTC. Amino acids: CAWSVGSDGYTF.

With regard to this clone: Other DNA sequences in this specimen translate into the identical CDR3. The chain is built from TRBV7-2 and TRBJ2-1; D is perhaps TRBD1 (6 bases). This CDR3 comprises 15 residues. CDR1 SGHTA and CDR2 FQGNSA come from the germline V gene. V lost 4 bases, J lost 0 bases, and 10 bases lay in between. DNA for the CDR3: TGTGCCAGCAGCTCGGACAGAAGCTCCTACAATGAGCAGTTCTTC. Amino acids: CASSSDRSSYNEQFF.

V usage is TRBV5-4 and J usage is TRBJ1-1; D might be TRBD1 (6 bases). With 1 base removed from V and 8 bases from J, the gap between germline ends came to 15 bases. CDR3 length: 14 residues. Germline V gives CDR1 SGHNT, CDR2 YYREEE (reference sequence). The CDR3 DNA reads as TGTGCCAGCAGCTTGACTAAAAGGGGGACCGAAGCTTTCTTT. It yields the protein CASSLTKRGTEAFF.

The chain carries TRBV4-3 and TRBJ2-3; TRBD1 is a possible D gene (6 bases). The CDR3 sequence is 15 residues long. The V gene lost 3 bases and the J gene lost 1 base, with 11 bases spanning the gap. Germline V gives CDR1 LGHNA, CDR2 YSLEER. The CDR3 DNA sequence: TGCGCCAGCAGCCACCTGACAGGCCGCACAGATACGCAGTATTTT. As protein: CASSHLTGRTDTQYF.

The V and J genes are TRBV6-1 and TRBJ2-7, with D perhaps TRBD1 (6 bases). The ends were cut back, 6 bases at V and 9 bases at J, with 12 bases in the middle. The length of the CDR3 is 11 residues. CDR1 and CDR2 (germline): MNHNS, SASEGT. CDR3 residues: CASSPTTGQYF. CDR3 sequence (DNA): TGTGCCAGCAGCCCTACGACAGGGCAGTACTTC.

This CDR3 is CASSVDNRGLGYTF. The CDR3 bases are TGTGCCAGCAGCGTAGATAACAGGGGGCTCGGCTACACCTTC. The chain links TRBV9 to TRBJ1-2; 9 nucleotides agree with TRBD1. CDR3 length: 14 residues. V dropped 0 bases and J dropped 8; count of bases not matched to a gene: 5. Germline V gene sequence: CDR1 SGDLS, CDR2 YYNGEE.

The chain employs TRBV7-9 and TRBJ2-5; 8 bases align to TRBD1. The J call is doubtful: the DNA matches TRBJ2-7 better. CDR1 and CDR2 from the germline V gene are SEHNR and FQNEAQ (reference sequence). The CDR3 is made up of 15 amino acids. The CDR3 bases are TGTGCCAGCAGCTTACGACAGGGGCCTGCCTACGAGCAGTACTTC. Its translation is CASSLRQGPAYEQYF.

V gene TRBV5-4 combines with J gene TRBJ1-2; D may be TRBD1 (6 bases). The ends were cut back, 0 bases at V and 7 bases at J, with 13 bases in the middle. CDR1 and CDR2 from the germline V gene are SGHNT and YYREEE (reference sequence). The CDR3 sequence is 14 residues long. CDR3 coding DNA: TGTGCCAGCAGCTTGGTAGAGTTAGGGGGTGGCTACACCTTC. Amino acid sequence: CASSLVELGGGYTF.

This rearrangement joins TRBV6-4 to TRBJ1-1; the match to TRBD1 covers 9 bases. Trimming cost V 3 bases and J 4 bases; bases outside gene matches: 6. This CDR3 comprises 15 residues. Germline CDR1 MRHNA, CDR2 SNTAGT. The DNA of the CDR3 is TGTGCCAGCAGTGAGTTCGGGACAGGGATCACTGAAGCTTTCTTT. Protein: CASSEFGTGITEAFF.

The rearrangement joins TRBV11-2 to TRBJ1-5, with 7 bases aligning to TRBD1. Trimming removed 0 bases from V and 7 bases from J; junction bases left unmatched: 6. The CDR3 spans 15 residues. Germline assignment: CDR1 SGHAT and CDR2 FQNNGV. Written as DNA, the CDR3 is TGTGCCAGCAGCTTAGATGGACAGGCTAACCAGCCCCAGCATTTT. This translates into CASSLDGQANQPQHF.

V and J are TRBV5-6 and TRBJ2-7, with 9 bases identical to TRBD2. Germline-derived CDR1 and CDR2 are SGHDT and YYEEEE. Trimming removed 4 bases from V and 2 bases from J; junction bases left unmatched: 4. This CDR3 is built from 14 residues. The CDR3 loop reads CASSESGGPYEQYF. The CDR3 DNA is TGTGCCAGCAGCGAAAGCGGGGGGCCCTACGAGCAGTACTTC. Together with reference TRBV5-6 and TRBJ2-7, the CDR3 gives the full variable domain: DAGVTQSPTHLIKTRGQQVTLRCSPKSGHDTVSWYQQALGQGPQFIFQYYEEEERQRGNFPDRFSGHQFPNYSSELNVNALLLGDSALYLCASSESGGPYEQYFGPGTRLTVT.